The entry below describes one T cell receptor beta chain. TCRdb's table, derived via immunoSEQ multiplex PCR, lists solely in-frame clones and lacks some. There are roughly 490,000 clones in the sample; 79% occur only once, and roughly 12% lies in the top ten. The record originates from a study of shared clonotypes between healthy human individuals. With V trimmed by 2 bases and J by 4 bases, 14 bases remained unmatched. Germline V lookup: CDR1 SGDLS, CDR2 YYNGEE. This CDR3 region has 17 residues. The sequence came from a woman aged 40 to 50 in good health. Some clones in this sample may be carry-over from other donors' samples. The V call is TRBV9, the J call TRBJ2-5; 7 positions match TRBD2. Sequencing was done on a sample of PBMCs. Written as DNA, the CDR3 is TGTGCCAGCAGCGTCCTGCCTAGCGGCCCCATGGGAGAGACCCAGTACTTC. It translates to CASSVLPSGPMGETQYF.